Following are 5 T cell receptor beta chains from one sample sequenced in a study of T cells after yellow fever vaccination. Via MiXCR, TCRdb re-called the 5' RACE reads, giving one row per CDR3 protein. The sample consists of some 240,000 distinct CDR3 sequences, approximately 3.2% of them appearing once. Sequences were derived from CD4+ T cells sorted from PBMCs, sampled 10 days after the yellow fever booster vaccination. These receptors were collected from a man aged 18 to 29 who received the YFV17D yellow fever vaccine.

The table lists this clonotype with a few counts. The chain employs TRBV5-1 and TRBJ1-2; TRBD1 matches at 9 bases. The CDR3 covers 15 residues. V shed 4 bases, J shed 6 bases, and the junction held 10 bases outside the gene matches. Germline lookup yields CDR1 SGHRS and CDR2 YFSETQ. The CDR3 loop reads CASSPTWTGVNGYTF. The CDR3, as DNA: TGCGCCAGCAGCCCAACTTGGACAGGGGTTAATGGCTACACCTTC.

This clonotype has a count of ten or more. This sequence joins TRBV7-3 and TRBJ2-7, with D perhaps TRBD1 (7 bases). The CDR3 consists of 12 residues. Germline CDR1 and CDR2: SGHTA and FQGTGA. V was trimmed by 4 bases and J by 7 bases, leaving 11 bases between them. The DNA of the CDR3 is TGTGCCAGCAGCTCTTCAGGGGGGGAGCAGTACTTC. Translating gives CASSSSGGEQYF. The whole variable domain, remainder taken from reference TRBV7-3 and TRBJ2-7, is GAGVSQTPSNKVTEKGKYVELRCDPISGHTALYWYRQSLGQGPEFLIYFQGTGAADDSGLPNDRFFAVRPEGSVSTLKIQRTERGDSAVYLCASSSSGGEQYFGPGTRLTVT.

The V gene is TRBV5-1, the J gene TRBJ2-5; 7 nucleotides match TRBD2. Germline-derived CDR1 and CDR2 are SGHRS and YFSETQ. Germline trimming cut 3 bases from V and 4 bases from J; bases unmatched to any gene: 3. CDR3 length: 13 residues. Here the CDR3 reads CASSWGGSETQYF. CDR3 DNA sequence: TGCGCCAGCAGCTGGGGGGGGTCAGAGACCCAGTACTTC.

The chain employs TRBV20-1 and TRBJ1-1, with D possibly being TRBD1 (5 bases). CDR1 is DFQATT, CDR2 SNEGSKA, per germline (reference sequence). The CDR3 is made up of 13 amino acids. The germline V and J ends were trimmed by 6 bases and 2 bases, with 13 bases remaining between them. The CDR3 nucleotides are TGCAGTGCCCTTCTAGACAGAAACACTGAAGCTTTCTTT. Translated, it gives CSALLDRNTEAFF.

This clonotype was recorded at least ten times. The chain combines TRBV20-1 with TRBJ2-3; D remains unclear. The V end lost 0 bases, the J end lost 4 bases, and 11 bases lay between the germline ends. Germline V gene data show CDR1 as DFQATT and CDR2 as SNEGSKA (reference sequence). The CDR3 is 14 amino acids. CDR3 protein: CSARDPRAADTQYF. CDR3 sequence (DNA): TGCAGTGCTAGAGATCCCCGCGCTGCAGATACGCAGTATTTT.